This T cell receptor beta chain was identified in a study of blood T cell repertoires in COVID-19. Assignments of participants to cohorts depended upon their own reported clinical history. Here immunoSEQ multiplex PCR was the method, and the copy in TCRdb shows in-frame clones only, minus some. The repertoire consists of around 250,000 clones, with approximately 90% occurring once and the leading ten covering roughly 3.9%. This CDR3 is 13 amino acids long. V lost 1 base, J lost 12 bases, and 13 bases lay in between. Per the germline V gene, CDR1 is SGHTA and CDR2 is FQGNSA. V and J are TRBV7-2 and TRBJ2-1; no clear D gene. The clonotype was recovered from a woman between 25 and 40 years old with acute COVID-19. The specimen sequenced was PBMCs or T cells enriched from blood (not recorded which). CDR3 loop: CASSLEVYLGQFF. CDR3 coding DNA: TGTGCCAGCAGCTTAGAAGTCTACCTTGGGCAGTTCTTC.